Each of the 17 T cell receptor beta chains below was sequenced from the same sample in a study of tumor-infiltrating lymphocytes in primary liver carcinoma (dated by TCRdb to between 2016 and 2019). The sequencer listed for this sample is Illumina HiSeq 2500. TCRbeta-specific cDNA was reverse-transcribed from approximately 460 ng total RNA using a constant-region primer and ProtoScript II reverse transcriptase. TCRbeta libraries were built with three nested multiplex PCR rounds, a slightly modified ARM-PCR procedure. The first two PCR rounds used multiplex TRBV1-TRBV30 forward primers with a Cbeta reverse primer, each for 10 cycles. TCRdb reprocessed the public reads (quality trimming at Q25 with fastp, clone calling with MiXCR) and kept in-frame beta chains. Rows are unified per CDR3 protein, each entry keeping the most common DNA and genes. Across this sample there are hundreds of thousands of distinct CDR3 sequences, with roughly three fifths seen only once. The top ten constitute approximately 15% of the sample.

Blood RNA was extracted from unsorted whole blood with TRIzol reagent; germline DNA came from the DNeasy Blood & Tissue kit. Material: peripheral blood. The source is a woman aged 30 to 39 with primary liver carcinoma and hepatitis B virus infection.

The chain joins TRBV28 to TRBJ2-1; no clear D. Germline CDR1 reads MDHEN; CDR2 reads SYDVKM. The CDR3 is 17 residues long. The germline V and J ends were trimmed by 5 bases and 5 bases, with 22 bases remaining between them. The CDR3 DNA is TGTGCCAGCAGTCTTACCCTTGCCTCCCCCGGTGACAATGAGCAGTTCTTC. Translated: CASSLTLASPGDNEQFF.

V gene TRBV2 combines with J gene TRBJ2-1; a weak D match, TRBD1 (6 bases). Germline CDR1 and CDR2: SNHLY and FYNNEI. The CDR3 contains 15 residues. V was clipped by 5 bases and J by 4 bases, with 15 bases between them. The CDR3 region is CASSNNREGYNEQFF. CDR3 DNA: TGTGCCAGCAGTAACAACAGGGAAGGGTACAATGAGCAGTTCTTC.

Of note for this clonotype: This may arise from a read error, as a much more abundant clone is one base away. The CDR3 DNA reads as TGTGCCAGCAGTTACCTCCGACGGTATGAAAAACTGTTTTTT. Translating gives CASSYLRRYEKLFF. The V call is TRBV6-2 or TRBV6-3, the J call TRBJ1-4; D not resolved. V lost 2 bases to trimming and J lost 6 bases, with 10 bases between them. The CDR3 is made up of 14 amino acids. The germline V gene has CDR1 MNHEY and CDR2 SVGEGT.

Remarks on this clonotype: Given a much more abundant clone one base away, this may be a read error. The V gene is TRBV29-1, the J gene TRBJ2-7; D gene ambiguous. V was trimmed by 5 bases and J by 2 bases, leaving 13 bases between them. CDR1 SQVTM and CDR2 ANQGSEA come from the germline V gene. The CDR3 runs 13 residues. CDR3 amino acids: CSVLESFTYEQYF. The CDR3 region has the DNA TGCAGCGTTTTGGAAAGCTTCACCTACGAGCAGTACTTC.

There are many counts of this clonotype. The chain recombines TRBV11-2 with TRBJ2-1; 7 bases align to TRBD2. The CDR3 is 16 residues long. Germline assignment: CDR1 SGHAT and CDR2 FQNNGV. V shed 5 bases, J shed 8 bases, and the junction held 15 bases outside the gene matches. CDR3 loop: CASSPLTPGTKYEQFF. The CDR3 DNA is TGTGCCAGCAGCCCTCTGACCCCCGGGACTAAATATGAGCAGTTCTTC.

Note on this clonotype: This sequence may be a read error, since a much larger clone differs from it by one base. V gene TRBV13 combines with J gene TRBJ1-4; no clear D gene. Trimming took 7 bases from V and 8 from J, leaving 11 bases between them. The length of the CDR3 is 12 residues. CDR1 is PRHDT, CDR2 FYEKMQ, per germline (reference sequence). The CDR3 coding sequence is TGTGCCAGCAAGCAGGCCGTCGAAAAACTGTTTTTT. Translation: CASKQAVEKLFF.

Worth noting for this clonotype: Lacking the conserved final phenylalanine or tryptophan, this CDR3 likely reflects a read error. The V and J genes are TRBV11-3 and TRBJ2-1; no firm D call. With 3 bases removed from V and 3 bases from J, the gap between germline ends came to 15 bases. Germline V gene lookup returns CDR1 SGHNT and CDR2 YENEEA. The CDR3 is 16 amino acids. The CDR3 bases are TGTGCCAGCAGCTTGTACGGCAACACGCTCTACAATGAGCAGTTCTCC. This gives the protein CASSLYGNTLYNEQFS.

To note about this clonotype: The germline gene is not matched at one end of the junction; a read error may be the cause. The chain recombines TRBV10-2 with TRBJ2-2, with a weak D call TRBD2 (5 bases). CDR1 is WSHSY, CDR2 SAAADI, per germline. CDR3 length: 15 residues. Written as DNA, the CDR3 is TGTGCCAGCAGTGATACGGGAAGGAACAACGGGGAGCTGTTTTTT. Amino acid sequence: CASSDTGRNNGELFF.

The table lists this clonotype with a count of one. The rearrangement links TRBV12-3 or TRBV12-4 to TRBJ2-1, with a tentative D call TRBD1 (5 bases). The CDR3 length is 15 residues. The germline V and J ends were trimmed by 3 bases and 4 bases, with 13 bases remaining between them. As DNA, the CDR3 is TGTGCCAGCAGTTTTGGGGCTAACGGATACAATGAGCAGTTCTTC. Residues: CASSFGANGYNEQFF.

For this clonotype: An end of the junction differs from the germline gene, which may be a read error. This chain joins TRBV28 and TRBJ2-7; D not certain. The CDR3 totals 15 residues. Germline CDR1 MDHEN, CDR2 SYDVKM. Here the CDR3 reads CASSPLLVESYEQCF. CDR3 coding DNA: TGTGCCAGCAGTCCACTACTGGTTGAGTCCTACGAGCAGTGCTTC. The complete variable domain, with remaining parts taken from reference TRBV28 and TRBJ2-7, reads DVKVTQSSRYLVKRTGEKVFLECVQDMDHENMFWYRQDPGLGLRLIYFSYDVKMKEKGDIPEGYSVSREKKERFSLILESASTNQTSMYLCASSPLLVESYEQCFGPGTRLTVT.

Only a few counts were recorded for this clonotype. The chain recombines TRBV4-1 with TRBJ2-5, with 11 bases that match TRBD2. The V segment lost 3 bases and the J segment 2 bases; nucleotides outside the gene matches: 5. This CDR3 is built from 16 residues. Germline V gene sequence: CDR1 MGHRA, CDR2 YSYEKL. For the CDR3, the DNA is TGCGCCAGCAGCCAGTTGGGACTAGCGGAACAAGAGACCCAGTACTTC. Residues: CASSQLGLAEQETQYF.

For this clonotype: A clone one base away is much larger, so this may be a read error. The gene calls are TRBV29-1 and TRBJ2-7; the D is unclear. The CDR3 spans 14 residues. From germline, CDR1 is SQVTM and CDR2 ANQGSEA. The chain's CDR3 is CSIETRLFSHEQYF. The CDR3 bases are TGCAGCATTGAAACTCGGTTATTCTCTCACGAGCAGTACTTC.

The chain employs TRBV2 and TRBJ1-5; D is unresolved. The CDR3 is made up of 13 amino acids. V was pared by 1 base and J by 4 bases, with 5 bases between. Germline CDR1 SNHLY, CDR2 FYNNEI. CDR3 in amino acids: CASSEEGNQPQHF. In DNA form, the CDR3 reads TGTGCCAGCAGTGAAGAAGGTAATCAGCCCCAGCATTTT.

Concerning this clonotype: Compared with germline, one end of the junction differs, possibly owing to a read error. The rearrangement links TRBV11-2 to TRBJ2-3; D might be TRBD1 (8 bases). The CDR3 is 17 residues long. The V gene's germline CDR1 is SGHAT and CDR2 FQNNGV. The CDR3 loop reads CASSSGLRTGRAGTQYF. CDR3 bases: TGTGCCAGTAGCTCAGGATTGAGGACAGGGAGGGCAGGCACGCAGTATTTT.

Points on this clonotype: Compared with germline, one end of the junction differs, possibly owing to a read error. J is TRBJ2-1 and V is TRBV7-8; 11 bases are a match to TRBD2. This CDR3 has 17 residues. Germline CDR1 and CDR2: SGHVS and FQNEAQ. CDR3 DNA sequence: TGTGCCAGCAGCGCGGGGACCGGGACTAGCGGCCACAATGAGCAGTGTTTC. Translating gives CASSAGTGTSGHNEQCF.

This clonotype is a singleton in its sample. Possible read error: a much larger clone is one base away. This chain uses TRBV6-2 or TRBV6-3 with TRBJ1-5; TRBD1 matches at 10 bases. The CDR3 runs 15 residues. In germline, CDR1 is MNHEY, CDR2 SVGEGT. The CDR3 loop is CTSSRDRGSLRPQHF. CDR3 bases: TGTACCAGCAGTAGGGACAGGGGCTCTTTAAGGCCCCAGCATTTT.

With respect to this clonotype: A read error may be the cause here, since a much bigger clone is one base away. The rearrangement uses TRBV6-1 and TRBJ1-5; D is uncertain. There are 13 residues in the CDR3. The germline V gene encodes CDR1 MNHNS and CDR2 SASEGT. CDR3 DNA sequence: TGTGTCAGCAGATACGAGGGCGATCGACCCCAGCATTTT. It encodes CVSRYEGDRPQHF.